This T cell receptor (beta chain) was found in a study of T cell responses to AZD1222 COVID-19 vaccine. Assay used: immunoSEQ multiplex PCR; TCRdb lists only in-frame clones, some missing. Among 95,000 to 100,000 clones listed, 65% to 85% were seen once. CDR1 is SGDLS and CDR2 is YYNGEE in the germline V gene. The CDR3 contains 14 residues. V shed 3 bases and J shed 9 bases, with 16 bases lying between them. Second-dose timings of about 4 or about 12 weeks were pooled. This specimen consisted of peripheral blood, obtained 28 days after the second AZD1222 dose. The clonotype comes from an adult who received the AZD1222 COVID-19 vaccine. This chain joins TRBV9 and TRBJ1-5; D may be TRBD1 (5 bases). DNA of the CDR3: TGTGCCAGCAGCGGGGGGACGGCCCTCGGGCCCCAGCATTTT. It translates to CASSGGTALGPQHF.